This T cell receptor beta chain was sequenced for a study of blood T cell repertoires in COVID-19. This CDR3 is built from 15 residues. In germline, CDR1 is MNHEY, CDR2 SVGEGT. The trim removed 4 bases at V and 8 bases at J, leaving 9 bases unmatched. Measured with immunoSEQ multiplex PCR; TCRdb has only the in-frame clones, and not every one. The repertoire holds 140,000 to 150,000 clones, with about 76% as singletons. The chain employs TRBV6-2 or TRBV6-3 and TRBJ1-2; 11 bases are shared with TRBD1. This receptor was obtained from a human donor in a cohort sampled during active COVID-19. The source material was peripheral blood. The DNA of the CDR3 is TGTGCCAGCAGTTGGTCGGACAGGGGGCGAAGCGGCTACACCTTC. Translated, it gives CASSWSDRGRSGYTF.